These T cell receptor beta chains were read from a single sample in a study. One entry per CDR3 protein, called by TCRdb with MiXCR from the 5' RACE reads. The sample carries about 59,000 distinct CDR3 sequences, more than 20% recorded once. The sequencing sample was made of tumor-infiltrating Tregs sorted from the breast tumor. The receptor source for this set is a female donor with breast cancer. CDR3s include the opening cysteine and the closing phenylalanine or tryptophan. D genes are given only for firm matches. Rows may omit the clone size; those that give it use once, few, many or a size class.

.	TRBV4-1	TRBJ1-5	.	TGCGCCAGCAGCCAAGAAGGGTTGGAAGGGGGAAATCAGCCCCAGCATTTT	CASSQEGLEGGNQPQHF
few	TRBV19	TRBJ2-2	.	TGTGCCGTCGGGCGCCAGGCCACCGGGGAGCTGTTTTTT	CAVGRQATGELFF
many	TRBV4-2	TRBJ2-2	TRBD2	TGTGCCAGCACCCTCAGAGCGGGAGCCAACACCGGGGAGCTGTTTTTT	CASTLRAGANTGELFF
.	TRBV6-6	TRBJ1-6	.	TGTGCCAGCACCCCACTCCAGGGAGGTAATTCACCCCTCCACTTT	CASTPLQGGNSPLHF
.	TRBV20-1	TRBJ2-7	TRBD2	TGCAGTGTTTCGGGACTAGCGGGACCCTACGAGCAGTACTTC	CSVSGLAGPYEQYF
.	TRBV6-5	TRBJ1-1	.	TGTGCCAGCAGTTACTTGATCCAGGAGATTGCTGAAGCTTTCTTC	CASSYLIQEIAEAFF
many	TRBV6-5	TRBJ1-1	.	TGTGCCAGCAGTTACTCTTTCGCAGGGAGAACTGAAGCTTTCTTT	CASSYSFAGRTEAFF
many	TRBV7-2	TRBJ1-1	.	TGTGCCAGCAGCCCCCAATTAGGTGCTTTCTTT	CASSPQLGAFF
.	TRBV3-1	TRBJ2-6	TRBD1	TGTGCCAGCAGCCTCGTCGGACAGGCTTTTTCTGGGGCCAACGTCCTGACTTTC	CASSLVGQAFSGANVLTF
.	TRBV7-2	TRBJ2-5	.	TGTACCAGCAGCTTAGCAGAGACCCAGTACTTC	CTSSLAETQYF
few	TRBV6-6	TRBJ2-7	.	TGTGCCAGCAGTTACGAGCCGAAGGGGGGGTTGAGCGAGCAGTACTTC	CASSYEPKGGLSEQYF
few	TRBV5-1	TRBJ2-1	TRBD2	TGCGCCAGCAGCCTTTCTAGCGGGAGTGGGAATGAGCAGTTCTTC	CASSLSSGSGNEQFF
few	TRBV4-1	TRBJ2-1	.	TGCGCCAGCAGCCAAGATGGGGCTGGGGGTTCCAATGAGCAGTTCTTC	CASSQDGAGGSNEQFF
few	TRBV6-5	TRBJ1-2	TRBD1	TGTGCCAGCAGAAGTGACAGGGCCTATGGCTACACCTTC	CASRSDRAYGYTF
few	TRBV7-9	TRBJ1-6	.	TGTGCCAGCAGCTTAGGGTCCGGACTGTCCTATAATTCACCCCTCCACTTT	CASSLGSGLSYNSPLHF
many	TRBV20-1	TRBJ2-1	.	TGCAGTGCTGGCGAGACATTCAATGAGCAGTTCTTC	CSAGETFNEQFF